This T cell receptor (beta chain) was identified during a study of long-term antiretroviral therapy in people with HIV. Study context: It was about a decade after the earliest samples that the 2015 immediate-ART recommendation appeared.

Study-level points and caveats: Pre-ART clonal expansion yielded clones that dominated the repertoire at all time points. HIV repertoires spanned tighter CDR3 length ranges than controls did.

Note on this clone: Its cognate antigen is unknown.

It was version v3.0 of the immunoSEQ assay that was run at survey level. Some clones are missing from TCRdb's copy, which holds only in-frame ones; the method was immunoSEQ multiplex PCR. Of 30,000 to 50,000 clones in the sample, 86% were seen once. This TCR was recovered from a woman between 18 and 29 years old with HIV. The specimen was unsorted PBMCs, collected just before starting antiretroviral therapy.

This chain's CDR3 is CASNFPPLAGVNTGELFF. The CDR3 DNA reads TGTGCCAGCAATTTCCCACCACTAGCGGGAGTGAACACCGGGGAGCTGTTTTTT. This chain joins TRBV7-9 and TRBJ2-2; TRBD2 agrees at 11 bases. V lost 7 bases and J lost 1; bases outside the gene matches: 11. Germline V CDR1 and CDR2: SEHNR, FQNEAQ (reference sequence). This CDR3 has 18 residues.